The clone carrying this T cell receptor beta chain was seen repeatedly, ten times or more. This entry comes from a study of CD8+CD57+ T cells in acquired aplastic anemia. CDR3 and TCR beta VDJ profiling relied on a genomic DNA template. Each CDR3 protein gets one entry after TCRdb re-called the reads with MiXCR. The data contain around 430,000 distinct CDR3 sequences, over 25% of them singletons. All patients picked for sequencing had shown, by flow cytometry, an expansion of CD8+CD57+ cells. The TCR sequence derives from a human donor with aplastic anemia. Sequencing used sorted CD4+, CD8+, or CD8+CD57+ T cells (not recorded which) from PBMCs.

CDR3 sequence: CASSGGESNTGELFF. The CDR3 nucleotides read TGTGCCAGTAGTGGCGGGGAATCGAACACCGGGGAGCTGTTTTTT. The rearrangement links TRBV19 to TRBJ2-2; possible D gene TRBD2, 6 bases. The CDR3 loop spans 15 amino acids. Trimming stripped 5 bases from V and 0 bases from J, with 10 bases between. Germline CDR1 reads LNHDA; CDR2 reads SQIVND (reference sequence).